This T cell receptor (beta chain) was sequenced for a study of blood T cell repertoires in COVID-19. CDR1 and CDR2 from the germline V gene are SGHNT and YENEEA. V was shortened by 1 base and J by 2 bases, with 8 bases between the two germline ends. The CDR3 spans 15 residues. Those enrolled in Seattle joined during active infection and were followed longitudinally afterward. Assay: immunoSEQ multiplex PCR; the TCRdb copy retains only in-frame clones and omits some. Here the sample spans around 470,000 clones, 85% to 90% being singletons. The specimen was peripheral blood. This clonotype was sampled from a man aged 18 to 30 with COVID-19, enrolled during active disease. V usage is TRBV11-3 and J usage is TRBJ2-2; D may be TRBD1 (6 bases). The CDR3 here is CASSLGTVNTGELFF. CDR3 DNA: TGTGCCAGCAGCTTAGGGACAGTAAACACCGGGGAGCTGTTTTTT.